This TCR beta chain derives from a study of T cells after yellow fever vaccination (dated by TCRdb to the late 2010s). Context from the whole study: Using CD3, CD45RA, CCR7 and CD95 staining, memory subsets (EM, EMRA, CM and Tscm) were sorted on a BD FACS Aria III. The SMART-Seq v4 Ultra Low Input RNA kit was used to prepare libraries from fractions with low cell numbers. To follow T-cell clones before and after primary and booster YFV17D yellow fever vaccination, bulk TCR alpha and beta repertoires were sequenced over time. Two healthy male donors made up the cohort, one aged 18 to 30 years and the other aged 30 to 40 years. Blood was drawn at multiple timepoints before and after primary and secondary immunization, with bulk PBMC replicates and cell subsets isolated. Sorting of memory subsets took place on days 0, 15 and 45 and at 18 months after primary vaccination, as well as on days 0, 15 and 45 after the 30-year booster.

This clonotype appeared many times. Base qualities are not provided; no much larger clone lies one nucleotide away. Sequencer: Illumina NovaSeq 6000. Synthesis of TCR cDNA relied on 5'RACE template switching, a step that introduced a universal primer site along with unique molecular identifiers. cDNA synthesis was primed from both the TCR alpha and TCR beta constant segments. Two PCR steps were used to amplify libraries, with sample barcodes and sequencing adapters being added in the second step. Sequencing of libraries was done on Illumina HiSeq 2500 (2x100 bp) or NovaSeq (2x150 bp). The study's processing was this. MIGEC was used to demultiplex reads and collapse the reads into UMI consensus sequences, and MiXCR was used for V(D)J alignment. Clonotypes responding to the vaccine were identified with edgeR on replicate PBMC samples, with the criteria of FDR below 0.01 and a log2 fold change above 5 up to day 15. Each bulk clonotype was labeled CD4 or CD8 based on which sequenced repertoire, CD4 or CD8, contained the clonotype at higher abundance. Clonotype frequencies in memory subsets were weighted by FACS-sorted cell numbers to estimate each clone's distribution across memory phenotypes. The public reads were run again by TCRdb, first through fastp at Q25 and then through MiXCR, and only productive beta chains were kept. Each entry merges the rows of one CDR3 protein and shows their most common DNA and genes. TCRdb, not the original authors, processed these V and J calls. This sample comprises over 45,000 distinct CDR3 sequences, approximately 6% of them detected only once. The ten largest clones capture 31% of the sample.

The sample's treatment or condition label, in plain terms: live attenuated yellow fever vaccine strain. A standard Ficoll-Paque protocol was used to isolate PBMCs from peripheral blood. RNA from sorted memory subsets was extracted with the RNeasy Micro Kit. Here is what the overall study found, with its caveats: A small share of clonotypes was detected in both CD4 and CD8 compartments, with the overlap likely arising from convergent recombination. After the booster, most of the clones that had expanded following primary vaccination were detected again (about 95% of CD4 and roughly 90% of CD8), which suggests that memory was broadly maintained. The study included only two donors, which limits how far the findings can be generalized. In the sorted memory subsets on day 0, nearly all of the vaccine-responding clonotypes fell below detection. Compared with the primary T-cell response, the secondary T-cell response was weaker but faster, peaking on day 5 rather than day 15. Computational filtering was required because FACS-sorted repertoires could contain abundant contaminating clonotypes from the bulk population.

Sequences were derived from PBMCs, either bulk or a sorted T-cell subset (CD4+, CD8+, memory, or dextramer-sorted; not recorded which), sampled on the day of the yellow fever booster vaccination. This receptor was identified in a man aged 18 to 29 who received the YFV17D yellow fever vaccine.

The sequenced DNA: TGTGCCAGCAAGTACCGGGCTCCCTACAATGAGCAGTTCTTC. Protein translation: CASKYRAPYNEQFF. The sequence links TRBV2 to TRBJ2-1; the D gene cannot be resolved reliably. V sheds 7 bases and J sheds 2 bases, leaving 12 bases between their ends. The CDR3 has 14 amino acids, counting the end cysteine and phenylalanine. Only the CDR3 DNA stays, 42 bases, in frame from base 1. CDR1 and CDR2 (SNHLY, FYNNEI) derive from the germline V gene.